The entry below gives a single T cell receptor (beta chain) sequence along with its context. The CDR3 totals 14 residues. V was pared by 3 bases and J by 6 bases, with 15 bases between. Germline V gene sequence: CDR1 LNHDA, CDR2 SQIVND (reference sequence). This sample was included in a study of blood T cell repertoires in COVID-19. For the study at large: In each case, the material was cDNA or gDNA derived from T cells, B-cell-depleted T cells, or PBMCs.

Cohort allocation depended upon clinical history that participants reported. In Cohort 3, a recovered donor had either two negative PCRs, clearance, or symptom resolution. The authors' processing: Nucleated cell number was recorded as an estimate derived from reference gene primer amplification. Repertoires were generated with immunoSEQ multiplex PCR, while TCRdb's copy carries only in-frame clones and drops some. D and trimming come from the DNA, and the V and J calls and clone size come from that table. The sample has hundreds of thousands of clones; about nine tenths are singletons. The sample consisted of PBMCs or T cells enriched from blood (not recorded which). This TCR came from a woman aged 18-30 years who had recovered from COVID-19. The V and J genes are TRBV19 and TRBJ2-7; D may be TRBD2 (7 bases). The CDR3 reads CASSMNRGASEQYF. Written as DNA, the CDR3 is TGTGCCAGTAGTATGAATCGGGGGGCTAGCGAGCAGTACTTC.